The rows below give T cell receptor beta chains drawn from one sample of a study of cytomegalovirus exposure and HLA in healthy donors. Sequencing was performed with immunoSEQ multiplex PCR; in TCRdb, only in-frame clones are kept and a portion is missing. The sample lists about 140,000 clones; around 86% were seen once. The sequenced sample was PBMCs. The receptors originated from a man aged 18 to 35 in good health and CMV-seropositive. Both conserved end residues are part of each CDR3. The D gene is left open where the match is weak. Expanded clones are given a class, and other clones once, few, many or no size at all.

v_call: TRBV10-3; d_call: -; clone_size: -; j_call: TRBJ2-2; cdr3_aa: CAISVWTTGELFF
v_call: TRBV5-1; d_call: -; clone_size: -; j_call: TRBJ1-1; cdr3_aa: CASSLDMYRNTEAFF
v_call: TRBV18; d_call: TRBD1; clone_size: -; j_call: TRBJ2-1; cdr3_aa: CASSPGTGYNEQFF
v_call: TRBV5-1; d_call: -; clone_size: -; j_call: TRBJ1-4; cdr3_aa: CASSDPGTNEKLFF
v_call: TRBV30; d_call: -; clone_size: -; j_call: TRBJ1-4; cdr3_aa: CAWSVGQGNEKLFF
v_call: TRBV28; d_call: -; clone_size: -; j_call: TRBJ1-5; cdr3_aa: CASSSTGNGQPQHF
v_call: TRBV6-1; d_call: -; clone_size: -; j_call: TRBJ1-2; cdr3_aa: CATTGGYTF
v_call: TRBV2; d_call: -; clone_size: -; j_call: TRBJ2-1; cdr3_aa: CASLRGNYNEQFF
v_call: TRBV18; d_call: TRBD1; clone_size: once; j_call: TRBJ2-7; cdr3_aa: CASKLSIRDRGHEQYF
v_call: TRBV29-1; d_call: -; clone_size: -; j_call: TRBJ2-3; cdr3_aa: CSVEVAAGTVYF
v_call: TRBV7-9; d_call: -; clone_size: -; j_call: TRBJ2-5; cdr3_aa: CASSLGVAEEGETQYF
v_call: TRBV5-6; d_call: -; clone_size: -; j_call: TRBJ2-7; cdr3_aa: CASSWEVSYEQYF
v_call: TRBV18; d_call: TRBD1; clone_size: -; j_call: TRBJ2-2; cdr3_aa: CASSPGQGSTGELFF
v_call: TRBV15; d_call: TRBD1; clone_size: -; j_call: TRBJ2-5; cdr3_aa: CATSRELGGRAQYF
v_call: TRBV2; d_call: -; clone_size: -; j_call: TRBJ2-7; cdr3_aa: CASTFAWQSYEQYF
v_call: TRBV13; d_call: TRBD1; clone_size: few; j_call: TRBJ1-1; cdr3_aa: CASSYRGIVTEAFF
v_call: TRBV5-4; d_call: TRBD2; clone_size: -; j_call: TRBJ2-2; cdr3_aa: CASSLTSGRAAELFF
v_call: TRBV2; d_call: TRBD1; clone_size: -; j_call: TRBJ1-5; cdr3_aa: CASSDVGQGYQPQHF
v_call: TRBV19; d_call: -; clone_size: -; j_call: TRBJ2-4; cdr3_aa: CASSPGHRGIQYF
v_call: TRBV10-3; d_call: -; clone_size: few; j_call: TRBJ1-2; cdr3_aa: CAISESMFFGGNGYTF
v_call: TRBV9; d_call: TRBD2; clone_size: -; j_call: TRBJ2-2; cdr3_aa: CASSVGERGLASGELFF
v_call: TRBV6-5; d_call: TRBD2; clone_size: -; j_call: TRBJ2-7; cdr3_aa: CASSLAGGPYEQYF
v_call: TRBV4-1; d_call: -; clone_size: -; j_call: TRBJ2-2; cdr3_aa: CASSPGQQDTGELFF